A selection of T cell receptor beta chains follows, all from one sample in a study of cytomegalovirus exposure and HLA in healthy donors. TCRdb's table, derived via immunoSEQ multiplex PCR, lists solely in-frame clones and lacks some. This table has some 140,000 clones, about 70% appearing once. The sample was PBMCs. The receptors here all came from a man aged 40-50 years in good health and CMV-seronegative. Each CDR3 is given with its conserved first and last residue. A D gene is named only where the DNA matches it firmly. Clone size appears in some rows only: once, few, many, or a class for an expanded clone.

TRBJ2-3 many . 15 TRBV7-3 TGTGCCAGCAGCTTATACGGGGGAGGCTCAGATACGCAGTATTTT CASSLYGGGSDTQYF
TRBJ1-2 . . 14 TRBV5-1 TGCGCCAGCAGCCCCCCGCGGGTTGGCTATGGCTACACCTTC CASSPPRVGYGYTF
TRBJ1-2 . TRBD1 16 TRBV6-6 TGTGCCAGCAGCCGAGGGGACAGGGCCTCTAACTATGGCTACACCTTC CASSRGDRASNYGYTF
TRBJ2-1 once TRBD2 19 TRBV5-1 TGCGCCAGCAGCCCGGCGGGACTAGCGGGAGAGGGACGCTACAATGAGCAGTTCTTC CASSPAGLAGEGRYNEQFF
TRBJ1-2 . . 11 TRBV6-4 TGTGCCAGCTCCTCCGGGGTTGGCTACACCTTC CASSSGVGYTF
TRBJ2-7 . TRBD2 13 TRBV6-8 TGTGCCAGCCGATTAGCGGGAGTTTGCGAGCAGTACTTC CASRLAGVCEQYF
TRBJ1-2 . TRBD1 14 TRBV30 TGTGCCTGGAGGAGTACCGGGACAGGGGGCGGCTACACCTTC CAWRSTGTGGGYTF
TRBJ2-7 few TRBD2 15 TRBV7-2 TGTGCCAGCAGCTCACTAGCGGGTAAAGGCTACGAGCAGTACTTC CASSSLAGKGYEQYF
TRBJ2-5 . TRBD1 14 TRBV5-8 TGTGCCAGCAACAGAAGGGGGCCACAAGAGACCCAGTACTTC CASNRRGPQETQYF
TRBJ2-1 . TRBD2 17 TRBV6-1 TGTGCCAGCAGTGCCATGGGAGCGGGGGGAGCCCACAATGAGCAGTTCTTC CASSAMGAGGAHNEQFF
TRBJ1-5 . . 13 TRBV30 TGTGCCTGGAGTGTTAAAGGGGGTCAGCCCCAGCATTTT CAWSVKGGQPQHF
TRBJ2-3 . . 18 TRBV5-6 TGTGCCAGCAGCCCCGGGACTAGCAGGGGGCGCCAGGTAGATACGCAGTATTTT CASSPGTSRGRQVDTQYF
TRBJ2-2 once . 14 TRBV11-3 TGTGCCAGCAGCTTAGCCGCGAACACCGGGGAGCTGTTTTTT CASSLAANTGELFF
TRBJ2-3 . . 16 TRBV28 TGTGCCAGCAGTCAAATCCTAGCGCCCTTCACAGATACGCAGTATTTT CASSQILAPFTDTQYF
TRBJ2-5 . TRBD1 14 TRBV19 TGTGCCAGTAGTTCCACAGGGGGAGTGGAGACCCAGTACTTC CASSSTGGVETQYF
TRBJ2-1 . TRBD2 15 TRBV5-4 TGTGCCAGCAGCTTGGGGGCGGGGGATTACAATGAGCAGTTCTTC CASSLGAGDYNEQFF
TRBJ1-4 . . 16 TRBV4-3 TGCGCCAGCAGCCCCGGACAATCCGCAACTAATGAAAAACTGTTTTTT CASSPGQSATNEKLFF
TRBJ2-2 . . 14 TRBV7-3 TGTGCCAGCAGCTTGGGACAGAACACCGGGGAGCTGTTTTTT CASSLGQNTGELFF
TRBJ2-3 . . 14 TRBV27 TGTGCCAGCAGTTTGGACTGGGAACAAGATACGCAGTATTTT CASSLDWEQDTQYF
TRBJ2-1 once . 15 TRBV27 TGTGCCAGCGGGGATATAATGGGGCCGGGCAATGAGCAGTTCTTC CASGDIMGPGNEQFF
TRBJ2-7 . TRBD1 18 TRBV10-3 TGTGCCATCAGTAAGACGTCAGGGGACAGGGGCTTAAGCGACGAGCAGTACTTC CAISKTSGDRGLSDEQYF
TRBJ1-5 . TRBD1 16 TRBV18 TGTGCCAGCTCACCAGTGACAGGGGGTGGAAATCAGCCCCAGCATTTT CASSPVTGGGNQPQHF
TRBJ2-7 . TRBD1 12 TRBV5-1 TGCGCCAGCTGGGCAGGGGGCGACGAGCAGTACTTC CASWAGGDEQYF
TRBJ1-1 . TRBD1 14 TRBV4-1 TGCGCCAGCAGCCGAGGGACAGGGAGGTCTGAAGCTTTCTTT CASSRGTGRSEAFF
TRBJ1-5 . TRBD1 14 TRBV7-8 TGTGCCAGCAGCTTAGCACGGGACAGGCGGCCCCAGCATTTT CASSLARDRRPQHF
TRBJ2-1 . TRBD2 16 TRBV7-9 TGTGCCAGCACCCTTAGCGGGGGGGCCGGGTACAATGAGCAGTTCTTC CASTLSGGAGYNEQFF
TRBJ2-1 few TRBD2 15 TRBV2 TGTGCCAGCAGTGAGCGACCTAGCGGGAGCAATGAGCAGTTCTTC CASSERPSGSNEQFF
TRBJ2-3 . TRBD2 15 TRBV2 TGTGCCAGCCCCCTAGCGGGGGGGCAATCAGATACGCAGTATTTT CASPLAGGQSDTQYF
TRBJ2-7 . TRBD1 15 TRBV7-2 TGTGCCAGCAGCTTTTCGGCAGGGGGTTTGTACGAGCAGTACTTC CASSFSAGGLYEQYF
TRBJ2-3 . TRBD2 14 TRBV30 TGTGCCTGGCAACTAGCGTCTAGCACAGATACGCAGTATTTT CAWQLASSTDTQYF
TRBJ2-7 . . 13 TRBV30 TGCGCAAGCCTCGGGTTTAGCTCCTACGAGCAGTACTTC CASLGFSSYEQYF
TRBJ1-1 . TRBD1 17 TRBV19 TGTGCCAGTAGTTTCATCCGGGACAGTAGGCTAAGGACTGAAGCTTTCTTT CASSFIRDSRLRTEAFF
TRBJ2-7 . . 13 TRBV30 TGTGCCTGGAAACCTACGGGGATCTACGAGCAGTACTTC CAWKPTGIYEQYF
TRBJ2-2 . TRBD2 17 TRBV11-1 TGTGCCAGCAGCTTCGACGGGAGGGCCCTCAACACCGGGGAGCTGTTTTTT CASSFDGRALNTGELFF
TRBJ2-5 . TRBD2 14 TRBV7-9 TGTGCCAGCAGCTTTTGGACTAGCGGTGAGACCCAGTACTTC CASSFWTSGETQYF
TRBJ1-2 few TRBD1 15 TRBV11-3 TGTGCCAGCAGCCTAAGACAGGGCGATAACTATGGCTACACCTTC CASSLRQGDNYGYTF
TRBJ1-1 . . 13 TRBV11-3 TGTGCCAGCAGCTTAGTTGGCTGGACTGAAGCTTTCTTT CASSLVGWTEAFF